The rows below give T cell receptor beta chains drawn from one sample of a study of blood T cells in healthy people across ages. In TCRdb, the 5' RACE reads were re-called with MiXCR into one record per CDR3 protein. Of about 970,000 distinct CDR3 sequences in the sample, just over 50% were seen once. The sequenced material came from blood. The receptors originated from an older woman in good health. The CDR3 runs from the conserved cysteine through the conserved F or W. Each record gives: clone size, V gene, J gene, D gene, CDR3 protein. A D gene is named only where the DNA matches it firmly. Clone size is not always given. Where it is, it says once, few, many or a class for expanded clones.

.,TRBV30,TRBJ2-7,.,CAWSVGAEQYF
.,TRBV7-2,TRBJ2-7,.,CASTFPPLALPAYEQYF
.,TRBV20-1,TRBJ2-7,TRBD2,CSASGTSGITYEQYF
few,TRBV20-1,TRBJ1-2,.,CSARALDNAGYTF
few,TRBV4-1,TRBJ2-1,.,CASGGWANEQFF
once,TRBV29-1,TRBJ1-4,TRBD1,CSVEIQGDGEKLFF
.,TRBV28,TRBJ2-5,.,CASSPPPKGLQETQYF
.,TRBV7-2,TRBJ2-7,.,CASRIPPFEQYF
.,TRBV28,TRBJ2-7,TRBD1,CASSSPTGWYF
.,TRBV10-3,TRBJ2-1,.,CAISAAGRGYNEQFF
few,TRBV27,TRBJ1-1,.,CASADVMNTEAFF
once,TRBV7-2,TRBJ2-5,TRBD1,CASSLDGTGSETQYF
.,TRBV6-5,TRBJ2-7,TRBD2,CASWTSTEQYF
once,TRBV4-2,TRBJ2-7,TRBD1,CASSARDRGREQYF
.,TRBV20-1,TRBJ1-1,.,CSARDQGLGIPEAFF
few,TRBV10-2,TRBJ1-2,.,CASSDRVEYGYTF
few,TRBV12-3/TRBV12-4,TRBJ2-7,.,CASSLSNWGSYEQYF
.,TRBV4-3,TRBJ2-3,.,CASSQDYNTQYF
.,TRBV6-1,TRBJ2-1,.,CASSEVQRQFF
.,TRBV4-3,TRBJ1-3,.,CASSPLAGTGNTIYF
.,TRBV30,TRBJ1-5,.,CAWSVSTGPQPQHF
.,TRBV7-6,TRBJ2-7,.,CASSLEAGVTYEQYF
few,TRBV28,TRBJ2-3,TRBD2,CASRVAGTGGDTQYF
.,TRBV2,TRBJ2-5,.,CASASSETQYF
.,TRBV10-3,TRBJ2-2,.,CAISESGGSNTGELFF
.,TRBV2,TRBJ1-5,TRBD1,CASSVDRGLSQPQHF
.,TRBV7-9,TRBJ2-1,.,CASSLVVRAAQETQFF
.,TRBV14,TRBJ2-3,.,CASSDTPFQTDHTDTQYF
.,TRBV10-3,TRBJ2-5,.,CAISDGGFGGEQYF